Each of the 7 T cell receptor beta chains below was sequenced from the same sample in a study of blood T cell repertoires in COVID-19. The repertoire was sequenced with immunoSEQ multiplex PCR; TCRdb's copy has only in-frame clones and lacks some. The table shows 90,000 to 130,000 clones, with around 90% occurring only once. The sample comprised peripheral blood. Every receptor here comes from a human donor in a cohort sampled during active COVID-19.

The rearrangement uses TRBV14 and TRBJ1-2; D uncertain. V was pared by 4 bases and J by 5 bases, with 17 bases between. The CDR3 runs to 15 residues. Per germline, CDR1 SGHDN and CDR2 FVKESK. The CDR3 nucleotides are TGTGCCAGCAGCCCCCAGTTGGGAGTCGGGTATGGCTACACCTTC. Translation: CASSPQLGVGYGYTF.

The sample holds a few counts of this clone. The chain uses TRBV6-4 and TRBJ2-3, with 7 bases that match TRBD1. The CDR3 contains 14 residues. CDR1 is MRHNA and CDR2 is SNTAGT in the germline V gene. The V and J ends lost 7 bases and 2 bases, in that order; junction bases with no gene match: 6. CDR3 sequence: CASKEDRTTDTQYF. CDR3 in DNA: TGTGCCAGCAAGGAGGACAGGACCACAGATACGCAGTATTTT.

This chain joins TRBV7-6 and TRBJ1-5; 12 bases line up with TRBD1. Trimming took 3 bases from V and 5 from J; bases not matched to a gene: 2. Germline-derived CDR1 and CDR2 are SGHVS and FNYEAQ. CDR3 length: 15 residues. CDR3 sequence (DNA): TGTGCCAGCAGCTTGGGACAGGGGGCTTATCAGCCCCAGCATTTT. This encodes CASSLGQGAYQPQHF. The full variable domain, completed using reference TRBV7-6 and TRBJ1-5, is GAGVSQSPRYKVTKRGQDVALRCDPISGHVSLYWYRQALGQGPEFLTYFNYEAQQDKSGLPNDRFSAERPEGSISTLTIQRTEQRDSAMYRCASSLGQGAYQPQHFGDGTRLSIL.

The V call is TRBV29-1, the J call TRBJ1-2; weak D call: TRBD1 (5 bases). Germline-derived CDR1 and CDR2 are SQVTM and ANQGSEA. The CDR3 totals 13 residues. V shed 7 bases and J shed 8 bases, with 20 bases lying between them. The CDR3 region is CSARVVAGGGYTF. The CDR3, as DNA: TGCAGCGCTCGGGTCGTGGCCGGGGGAGGCTACACCTTC.

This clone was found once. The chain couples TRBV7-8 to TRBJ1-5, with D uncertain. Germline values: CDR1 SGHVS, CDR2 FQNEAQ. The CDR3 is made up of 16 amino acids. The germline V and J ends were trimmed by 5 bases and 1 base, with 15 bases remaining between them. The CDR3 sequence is CASSPYTVMSNQPQHF. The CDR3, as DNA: TGTGCCAGCAGCCCTTACACCGTTATGAGCAATCAGCCCCAGCATTTT.

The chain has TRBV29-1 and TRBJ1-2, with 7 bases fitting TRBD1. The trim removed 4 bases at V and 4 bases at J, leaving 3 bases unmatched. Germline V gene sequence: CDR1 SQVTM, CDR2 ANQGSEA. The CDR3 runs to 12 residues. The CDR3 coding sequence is TGCAGCGTTGTGAACAGGGGCTATGGCTACACCTTC. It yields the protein CSVVNRGYGYTF.

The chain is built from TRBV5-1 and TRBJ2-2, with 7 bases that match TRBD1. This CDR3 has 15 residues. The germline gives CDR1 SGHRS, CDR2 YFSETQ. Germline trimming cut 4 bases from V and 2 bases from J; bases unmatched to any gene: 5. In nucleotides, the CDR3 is TGCGCCAGCAGCCCGACAGGGACCAACACCGGGGAGCTGTTTTTT. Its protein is CASSPTGTNTGELFF.